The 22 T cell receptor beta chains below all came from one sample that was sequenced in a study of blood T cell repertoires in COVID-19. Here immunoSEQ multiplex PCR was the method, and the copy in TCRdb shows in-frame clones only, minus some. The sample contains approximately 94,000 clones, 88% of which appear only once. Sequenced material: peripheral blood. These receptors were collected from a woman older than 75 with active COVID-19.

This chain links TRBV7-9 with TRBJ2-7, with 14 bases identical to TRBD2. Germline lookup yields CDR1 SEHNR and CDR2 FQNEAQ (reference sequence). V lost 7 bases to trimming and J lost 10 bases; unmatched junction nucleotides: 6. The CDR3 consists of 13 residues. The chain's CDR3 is CASTSGTSGRQYF. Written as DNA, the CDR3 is TGTGCCAGCACCTCTGGGACTAGCGGGAGACAGTACTTC.

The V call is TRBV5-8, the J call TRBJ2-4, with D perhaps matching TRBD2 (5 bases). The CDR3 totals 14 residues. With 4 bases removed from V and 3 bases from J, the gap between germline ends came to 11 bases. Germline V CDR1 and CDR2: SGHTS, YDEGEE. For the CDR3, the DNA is TGTGCCAGCAGCCCAACCGGGGTCAAAAACATTCAGTACTTC. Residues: CASSPTGVKNIQYF.

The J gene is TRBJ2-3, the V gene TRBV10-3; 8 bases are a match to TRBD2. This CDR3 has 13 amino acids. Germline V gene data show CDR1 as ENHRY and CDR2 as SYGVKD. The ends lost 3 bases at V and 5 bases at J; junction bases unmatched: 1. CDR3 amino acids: CAISEAGEDTQYF. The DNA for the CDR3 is TGTGCCATCAGTGAAGCGGGAGAAGATACGCAGTATTTT.

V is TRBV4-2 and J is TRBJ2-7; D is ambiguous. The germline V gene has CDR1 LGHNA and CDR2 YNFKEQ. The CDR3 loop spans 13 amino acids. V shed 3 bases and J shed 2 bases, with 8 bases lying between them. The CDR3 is CASSHENPYEQYF. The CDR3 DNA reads TGTGCCAGCAGCCATGAGAACCCCTACGAGCAGTACTTC.

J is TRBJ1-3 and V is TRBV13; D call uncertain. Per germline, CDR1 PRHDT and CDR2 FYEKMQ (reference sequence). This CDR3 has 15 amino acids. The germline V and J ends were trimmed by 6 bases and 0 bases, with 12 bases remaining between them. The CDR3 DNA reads TGTGCCAGCAGGCCTGAATTACTCTCTGGAAACACCATATATTTT. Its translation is CASRPELLSGNTIYF.

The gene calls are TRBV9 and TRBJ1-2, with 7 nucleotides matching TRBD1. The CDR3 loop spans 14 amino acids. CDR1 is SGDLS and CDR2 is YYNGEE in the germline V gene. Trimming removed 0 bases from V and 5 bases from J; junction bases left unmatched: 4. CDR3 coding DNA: TGTGCCAGCAGCGTAGGTGTGACAGGGTATGGCTACACCTTC. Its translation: CASSVGVTGYGYTF.

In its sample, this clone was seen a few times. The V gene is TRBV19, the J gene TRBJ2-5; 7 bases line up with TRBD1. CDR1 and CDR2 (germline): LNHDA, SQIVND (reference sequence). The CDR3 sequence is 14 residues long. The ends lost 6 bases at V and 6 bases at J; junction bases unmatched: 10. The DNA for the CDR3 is TGTGCCAGTAGAACGGACAGGTCGGCAAAGACCCAGTACTTC. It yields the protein CASRTDRSAKTQYF.

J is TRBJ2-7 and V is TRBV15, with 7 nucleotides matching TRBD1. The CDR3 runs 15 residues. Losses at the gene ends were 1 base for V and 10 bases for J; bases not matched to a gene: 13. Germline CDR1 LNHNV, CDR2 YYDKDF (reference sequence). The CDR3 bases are TGTGCCACCAGCAGAGGTCCGGGACAGCCCTTCGGACAGTACTTC. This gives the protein CATSRGPGQPFGQYF.

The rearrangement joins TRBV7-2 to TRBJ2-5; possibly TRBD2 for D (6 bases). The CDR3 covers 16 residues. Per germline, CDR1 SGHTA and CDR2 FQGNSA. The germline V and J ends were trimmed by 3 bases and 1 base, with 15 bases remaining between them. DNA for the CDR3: TGTGCCAGCAGCTTGGGACGACTAGGGTCCCAAGAGACCCAGTACTTC. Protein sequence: CASSLGRLGSQETQYF.

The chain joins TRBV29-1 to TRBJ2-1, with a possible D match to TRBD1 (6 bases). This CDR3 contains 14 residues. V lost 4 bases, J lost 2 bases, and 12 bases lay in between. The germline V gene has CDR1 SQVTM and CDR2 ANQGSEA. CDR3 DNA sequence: TGCAGCGTTGTAAGGGGGTCCCCCTACAATGAGCAGTTCTTC. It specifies CSVVRGSPYNEQFF.

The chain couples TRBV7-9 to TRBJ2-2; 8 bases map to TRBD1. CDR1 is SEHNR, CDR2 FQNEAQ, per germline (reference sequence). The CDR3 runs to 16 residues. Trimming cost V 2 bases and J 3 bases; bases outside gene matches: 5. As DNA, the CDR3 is TGTGCCAGCAGCTTACGGGACAGGTTCCACACCGGGGAGCTGTTTTTT. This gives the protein CASSLRDRFHTGELFF.

The CDR3 reads CASSLGAEQFF. The CDR3 nucleotides read TGTGCCAGCAGCTTAGGGGCTGAGCAGTTCTTC. The chain has TRBV11-2 and TRBJ2-1; unclear D gene. CDR1 is SGHAT, CDR2 FQNNGV, per germline. The CDR3 sequence is 11 residues long. Trimming shortened V by 1 base and J by 9 bases, and 4 bases separated the two germline ends.

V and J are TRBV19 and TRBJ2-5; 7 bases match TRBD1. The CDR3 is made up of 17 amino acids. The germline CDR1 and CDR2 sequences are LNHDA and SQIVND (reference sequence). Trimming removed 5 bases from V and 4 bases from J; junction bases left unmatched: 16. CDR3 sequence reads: CASSLRTGTVGGETQYF. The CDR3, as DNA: TGTGCCAGTAGTCTGCGAACCGGGACAGTGGGCGGAGAGACCCAGTACTTC.

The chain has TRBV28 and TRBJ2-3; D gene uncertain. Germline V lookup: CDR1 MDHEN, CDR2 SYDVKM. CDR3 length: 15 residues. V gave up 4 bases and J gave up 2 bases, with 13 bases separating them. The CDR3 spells CASSSVGGFTDTQYF. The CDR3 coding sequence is TGTGCCAGCAGTTCCGTAGGCGGCTTCACAGATACGCAGTATTTT.

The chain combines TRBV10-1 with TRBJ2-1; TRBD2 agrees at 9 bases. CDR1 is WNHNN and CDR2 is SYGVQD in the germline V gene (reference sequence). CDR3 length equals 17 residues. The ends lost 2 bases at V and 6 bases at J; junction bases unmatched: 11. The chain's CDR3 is CASSEHQAASGTNEQFF. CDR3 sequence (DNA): TGCGCCAGCAGTGAGCACCAAGCGGCTAGCGGGACCAATGAGCAGTTCTTC.

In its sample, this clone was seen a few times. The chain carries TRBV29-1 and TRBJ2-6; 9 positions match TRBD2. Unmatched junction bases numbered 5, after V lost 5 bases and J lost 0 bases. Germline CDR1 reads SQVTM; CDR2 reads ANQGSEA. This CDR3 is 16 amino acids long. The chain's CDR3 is CSVSLAGPSGANVLTF. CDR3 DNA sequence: TGCAGCGTTTCACTAGCGGGCCCCTCTGGGGCCAACGTCCTGACTTTC.

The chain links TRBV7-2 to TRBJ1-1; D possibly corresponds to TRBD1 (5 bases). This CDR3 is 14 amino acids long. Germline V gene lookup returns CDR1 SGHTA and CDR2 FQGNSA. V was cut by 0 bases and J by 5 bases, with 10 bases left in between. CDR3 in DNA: TGTGCCAGCAGCTTAGCAGGGGTTTGGACTGAAGCTTTCTTT. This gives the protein CASSLAGVWTEAFF.

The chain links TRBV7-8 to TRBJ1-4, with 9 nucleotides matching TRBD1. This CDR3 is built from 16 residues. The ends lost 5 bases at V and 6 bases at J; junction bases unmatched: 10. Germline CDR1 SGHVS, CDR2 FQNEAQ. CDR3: CASSLQGTGRYEKLFF. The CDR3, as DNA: TGTGCCAGCAGCCTACAAGGGACAGGGCGTTATGAAAAACTGTTTTTT.

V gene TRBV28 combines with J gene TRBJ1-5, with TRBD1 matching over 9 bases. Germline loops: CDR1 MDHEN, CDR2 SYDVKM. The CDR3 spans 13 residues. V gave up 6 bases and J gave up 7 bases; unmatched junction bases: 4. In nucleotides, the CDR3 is TGTGCCAGCAGGTACAGGGGGCTGCAGCCCCAGCATTTT. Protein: CASRYRGLQPQHF.

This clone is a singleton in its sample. CDR3 in amino acids: CASSSTGGIGQFF. Here the CDR3 DNA reads TGTGCCAGCAGCTCTACGGGCGGGATCGGGCAGTTCTTC. The chain joins TRBV11-2 to TRBJ2-1; tentative D call: TRBD2 (6 bases). V gave up 4 bases and J gave up 12 bases, with 16 bases separating them. This CDR3 is 13 amino acids long. CDR1 is SGHAT, CDR2 FQNNGV, per germline.

The DNA for the CDR3 is TGCGCCAGCAGCCAAGAGGGCAGGGACTCCTACGAGCAGTACTTC. This encodes CASSQEGRDSYEQYF. This chain links TRBV4-3 with TRBJ2-7; D may be TRBD1 (5 bases). The length of the CDR3 is 15 residues. CDR1 is LGHNA, CDR2 YSLEER, per germline. V was clipped by 0 bases and J by 0 bases, with 9 bases between them.

CDR3 DNA: TGTGCCAGCAGTTCTGGGGCGGAAACTGAAGCTTTCTTT. Its protein product is CASSSGAETEAFF. The V and J genes are TRBV27 and TRBJ1-1; TRBD1 might be the D (5 bases). This CDR3 is 13 amino acids long. The V end was cut by 4 bases, the J end by 5 bases, with 11 bases between. Germline V lookup: CDR1 MNHEY, CDR2 SMNVEV (reference sequence).